These 18 T cell receptor beta chains came from one sample sequenced in a study of T cells after posttransplantation cyclophosphamide. The repertoire was sequenced with immunoSEQ multiplex PCR; TCRdb's copy has only in-frame clones and lacks some. The sample comprises about 9,600 clones, 70% to 90% of which are singletons, and 20% to 30% rests with the top ten. Sampled 1 year posttransplant, controls received myeloablative marrow transplants, methotrexate and a calcineurin inhibitor. Sequenced material: PBMCs, taken after an allogeneic stem cell transplant with a calcineurin inhibitor and methotrexate. The source of these receptors is a male patient aged 25 to 39 who received an allogeneic stem cell transplant from an unrelated donor, was CMV-positive, and had no GVHD. Some of the T cells might come from the graft donor.

V gene TRBV11-3 combines with J gene TRBJ2-7; 9 bases are shared with TRBD1. CDR1 is SGHNT, CDR2 YENEEA, per germline. Trimming took 3 bases from V and 7 from J; bases not matched to a gene: 1. The CDR3 has 12 amino acids. CDR3 in DNA: TGTGCCAGCAGCTTCGACAGGGGGGAGCAGTACTTC. Its translation: CASSFDRGEQYF.

This clone appeared once. This chain uses TRBV6-1 with TRBJ1-1; 9 nucleotides line up with TRBD1. The CDR3 length is 14 residues. Per the germline V gene, CDR1 is MNHNS and CDR2 is SASEGT. V dropped 6 bases and J dropped 1; count of bases not matched to a gene: 3. Written as DNA, the CDR3 is TGTGCCAGCAGGCAGGGACAGGGGAACACTGAAGCTTTCTTT. This codes for CASRQGQGNTEAFF.

This clone was picked up one time. The chain links TRBV11-2 to TRBJ2-1; 11 positions agree with TRBD2. Losses at the gene ends were 4 bases for V and 8 bases for J; bases not matched to a gene: 7. CDR3 length equals 15 residues. In germline, CDR1 is SGHAT, CDR2 FQNNGV. CDR3 residues: CASSSLSGRADEQFF. As DNA, the CDR3 is TGTGCCAGCAGCTCCCTTAGCGGGAGGGCGGATGAGCAGTTCTTC.

The chain joins TRBV18 to TRBJ1-3; TRBD1 matches 7 bases. Germline V gives CDR1 KGHSH, CDR2 LQKENI. The CDR3 has 16 amino acids. Trimming took 6 bases from V and 2 from J; bases not matched to a gene: 10. DNA for the CDR3: TGTGCCAGCTCTCCCTCAACAGGGGACCCTGGAAACACCATATATTTT. This sequence encodes CASSPSTGDPGNTIYF.

The chain uses TRBV6-6 and TRBJ1-1; TRBD1 is a possible D gene (5 bases). The CDR3 totals 13 residues. Germline V lookup: CDR1 MNHNY, CDR2 SVGAGI (reference sequence). V was trimmed by 0 bases and J by 6 bases, leaving 8 bases between them. The CDR3 sequence: CASSYSGGAEAFF. The CDR3 coding sequence is TGTGCCAGCAGTTACTCCGGGGGGGCTGAAGCTTTCTTT.

The chain employs TRBV6-5 and TRBJ2-1; TRBD1 matches at 9 bases. The CDR3 is 14 residues long. Germline values: CDR1 MNHEY, CDR2 SVGAGI. Trimming removed 5 bases from V and 7 bases from J; junction bases left unmatched: 6. CDR3 DNA sequence: TGTGCCAGCAGTCGAAGGACAGGGGAAAATGAGCAGTTCTTC. Its protein product is CASSRRTGENEQFF.

This chain connects TRBV18 to TRBJ1-1, with 7 bases identical to TRBD1. Germline CDR1 and CDR2: KGHSH and LQKENI. Trimming cost V 0 bases and J 7 bases; bases outside gene matches: 5. This CDR3 has 14 amino acids. This CDR3 reads CASSPPKRTGEAFF. As DNA, the CDR3 is TGTGCCAGCTCACCACCGAAAAGGACAGGTGAAGCTTTCTTT.

The chain links TRBV6-5 to TRBJ2-1, with a weak D call TRBD2 (6 bases). Germline lookup yields CDR1 MNHEY and CDR2 SVGAGI. This CDR3 has 15 amino acids. V lost 0 bases, J lost 5 bases, and 11 bases lay in between. CDR3 in DNA: TGTGCCAGCAGTTACTCACCTAGCGTGGACAATGAGCAGTTCTTC. It yields the protein CASSYSPSVDNEQFF.

The chain links TRBV10-3 to TRBJ1-1, with 12 bases fitting TRBD1. The CDR3 length is 15 residues. Germline V gene sequence: CDR1 ENHRY, CDR2 SYGVKD. CDR3 in DNA: TGTGCACTCAGGCCGGGACAGGGGGCGAACACTGAAGCTTTCTTT. It is translated as CALRPGQGANTEAFF.

This chain links TRBV7-2 with TRBJ2-7, with D maybe TRBD1 (5 bases). V shed 1 base and J shed 0 bases, with 7 bases lying between them. The CDR3 has 14 residues. The germline V gene has CDR1 SGHTA and CDR2 FQGNSA. CDR3 region: CASSLDRSSYEQYF. In DNA, the CDR3 is TGTGCCAGCAGCTTAGACAGGAGCTCCTACGAGCAGTACTTC.

Written as DNA, the CDR3 is TGTGCCAGCAGCCAGGGACAGGGGCCACGGCAGTATTTT. This gives the protein CASSQGQGPRQYF. The chain combines TRBV4-2 with TRBJ2-3, with TRBD1 identical over 10 bases. CDR1 and CDR2 (germline): LGHNA, YNFKEQ. After removal of 3 bases from V and 11 bases from J, the junction contained 5 bases not matched to a gene. This CDR3 contains 13 residues.

This chain links TRBV5-1 with TRBJ2-1; 12 bases fit TRBD1. Germline V gene lookup returns CDR1 SGHRS and CDR2 YFSETQ. V trimming: 4 bases; J trimming: 6 bases; junction bases outside the gene matches: 8. The CDR3 is 16 residues long. CDR3 in DNA: TGCGCCAGCAGCCCCCTGGGACAGGGGGCAGGCAATGAGCAGTTCTTC. This sequence encodes CASSPLGQGAGNEQFF.

This sequence joins TRBV19 and TRBJ1-5; 7 bases map to TRBD1. The trim removed 4 bases at V and 1 base at J, leaving 4 bases unmatched. This CDR3 has 15 residues. Germline assignment: CDR1 LNHDA and CDR2 SQIVND (reference sequence). CDR3 region: CASSKKTGSNQPQHF. CDR3 nucleotide sequence: TGTGCCAGTAGTAAGAAGACAGGGAGCAATCAGCCCCAGCATTTT.

This sequence joins TRBV5-4 and TRBJ2-7; 7 nucleotides match TRBD1. V dropped 2 bases and J dropped 3; count of bases not matched to a gene: 8. CDR3 length: 15 residues. Germline V gene lookup returns CDR1 SGHNT and CDR2 YYREEE (reference sequence). CDR3: CASSLTGVLSYEQYV. The CDR3 coding sequence is TGTGCCAGCAGCTTAACAGGGGTTTTGAGCTACGAGCAGTACGTC.

J is TRBJ2-5 and V is TRBV4-3, with 14 bases lining up with TRBD2. The CDR3 is 15 amino acids. After removal of 4 bases from V and 9 bases from J, the junction contained 7 bases not matched to a gene. From germline, CDR1 is LGHNA and CDR2 YSLEER. CDR3 in DNA: TGCGCCAGCAGCCCTGGGACTAGCGGGAGTCGACCCCAGTACTTC. Translation gives CASSPGTSGSRPQYF.

This rearrangement joins TRBV11-3 to TRBJ2-5, with 10 positions matching TRBD1. The CDR3 is made up of 18 amino acids. J was trimmed by 1 base and V by 1 base; bases with no gene match: 9. Germline V gene sequence: CDR1 SGHNT, CDR2 YENEEA. The CDR3 here is CASSLVGTGASLQETQYF. The CDR3 nucleotides read TGTGCCAGCAGCTTAGTAGGGACAGGGGCCTCACTCCAAGAGACCCAGTACTTC.

The chain has TRBV27 and TRBJ1-1, with D maybe TRBD1 (5 bases). V gave up 6 bases and J gave up 8 bases, with 19 bases separating them. The V gene's germline CDR1 is MNHEY and CDR2 SMNVEV (reference sequence). The CDR3 is 14 residues long. The CDR3 here is CASRTLGHPAEAFF. In nucleotides, the CDR3 is TGTGCCAGCAGGACTTTAGGACACCCGGCGGAAGCTTTCTTT.

This chain joins TRBV6-6 and TRBJ1-5, with TRBD1 identical over 10 bases. Germline V CDR1 and CDR2: MNHNY, SVGAGI (reference sequence). CDR3 length equals 15 residues. Losses at the gene ends were 5 bases for V and 2 bases for J; bases not matched to a gene: 3. CDR3 nucleotides: TGTGCCAGCAGTGCCGGGACAGGGGGCAATCAGCCCCAGCATTTT. Its protein product is CASSAGTGGNQPQHF.